This T cell receptor beta chain was profiled in a study of control samples from healthy donors and cancer patients. Sequencing was performed with immunoSEQ multiplex PCR; in TCRdb, only in-frame clones are kept and a portion is missing. The sample holds about 63,000 clones, 85% seen once. This CDR3 has 14 residues. Germline V gives CDR1 LNHDA, CDR2 SQIVND (reference sequence). V was trimmed by 5 bases and J by 0 bases, leaving 8 bases between them. The chain has TRBV19 and TRBJ1-5; unclear D gene. This TCR was recovered from a middle-aged man in good health. Sequenced input: blood. The CDR3 DNA is TGTGCCAGTAGTGCGGACTTTAGCAATCAGCCCCAGCATTTT. Translating gives CASSADFSNQPQHF.